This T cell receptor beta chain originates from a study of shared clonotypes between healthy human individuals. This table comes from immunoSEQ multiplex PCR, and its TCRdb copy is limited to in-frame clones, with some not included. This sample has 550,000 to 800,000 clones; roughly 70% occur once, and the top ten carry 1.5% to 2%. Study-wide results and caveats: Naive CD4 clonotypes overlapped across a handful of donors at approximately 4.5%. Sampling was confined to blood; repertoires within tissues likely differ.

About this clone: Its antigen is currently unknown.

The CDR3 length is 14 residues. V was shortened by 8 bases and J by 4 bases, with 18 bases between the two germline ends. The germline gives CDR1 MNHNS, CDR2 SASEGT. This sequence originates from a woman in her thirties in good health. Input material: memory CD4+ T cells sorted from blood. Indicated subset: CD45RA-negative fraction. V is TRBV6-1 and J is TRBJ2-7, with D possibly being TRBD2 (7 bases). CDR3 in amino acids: CASSFGGPTYEQYF. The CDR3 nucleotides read TGTGCCAGCTCGTTCGGGGGGCCGACATACGAGCAGTACTTC.